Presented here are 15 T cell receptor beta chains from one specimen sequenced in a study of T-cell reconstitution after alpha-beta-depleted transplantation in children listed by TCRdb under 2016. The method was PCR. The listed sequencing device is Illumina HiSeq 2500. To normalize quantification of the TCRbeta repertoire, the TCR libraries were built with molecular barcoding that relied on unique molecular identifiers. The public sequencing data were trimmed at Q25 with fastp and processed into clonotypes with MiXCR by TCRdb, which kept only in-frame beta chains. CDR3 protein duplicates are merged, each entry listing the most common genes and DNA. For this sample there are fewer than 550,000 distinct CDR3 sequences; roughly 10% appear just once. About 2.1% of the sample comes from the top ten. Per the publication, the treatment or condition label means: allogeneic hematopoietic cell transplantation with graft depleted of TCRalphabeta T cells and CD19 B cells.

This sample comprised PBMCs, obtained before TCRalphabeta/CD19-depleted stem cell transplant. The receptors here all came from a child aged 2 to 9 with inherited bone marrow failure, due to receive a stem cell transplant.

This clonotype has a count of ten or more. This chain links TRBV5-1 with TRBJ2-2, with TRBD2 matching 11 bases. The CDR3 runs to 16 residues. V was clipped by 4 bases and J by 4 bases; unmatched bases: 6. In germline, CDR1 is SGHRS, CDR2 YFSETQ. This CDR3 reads CASSERLAGSTGELFF. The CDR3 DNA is TGCGCCAGCAGCGAAAGACTAGCGGGAAGCACCGGGGAGCTGTTTTTT.

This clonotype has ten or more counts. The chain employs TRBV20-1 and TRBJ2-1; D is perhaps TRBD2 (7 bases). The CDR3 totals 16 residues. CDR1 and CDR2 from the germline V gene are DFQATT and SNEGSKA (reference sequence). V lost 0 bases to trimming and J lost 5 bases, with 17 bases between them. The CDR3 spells CSARDWEGGIDNEQFF. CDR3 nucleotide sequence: TGCAGTGCTAGAGATTGGGAGGGGGGAATAGACAATGAGCAGTTCTTC.

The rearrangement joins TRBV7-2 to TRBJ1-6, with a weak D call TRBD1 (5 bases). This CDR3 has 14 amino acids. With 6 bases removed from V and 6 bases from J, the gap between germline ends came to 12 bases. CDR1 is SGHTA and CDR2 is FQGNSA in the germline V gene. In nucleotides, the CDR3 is TGTGCCAGCAGTCCAGGGCCTCTTAATTCACCCCTCCACTTT. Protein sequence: CASSPGPLNSPLHF. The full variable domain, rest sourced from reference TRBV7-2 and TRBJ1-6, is GAGVSQSPSNKVTEKGKDVELRCDPISGHTALYWYRQSLGQGLEFLIYFQGNSAPDKSGLPSDRFSAERTGGSVSTLTIQRTQQEDSAVYLCASSPGPLNSPLHFGNGTRLTVT.

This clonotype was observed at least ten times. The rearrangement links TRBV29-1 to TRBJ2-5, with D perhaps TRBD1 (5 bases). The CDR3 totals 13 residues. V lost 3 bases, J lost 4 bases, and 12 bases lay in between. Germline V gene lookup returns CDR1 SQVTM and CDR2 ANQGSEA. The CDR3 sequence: CSVDSRVVETQYF. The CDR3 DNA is TGCAGCGTTGATTCCAGGGTTGTAGAGACCCAGTACTTC.

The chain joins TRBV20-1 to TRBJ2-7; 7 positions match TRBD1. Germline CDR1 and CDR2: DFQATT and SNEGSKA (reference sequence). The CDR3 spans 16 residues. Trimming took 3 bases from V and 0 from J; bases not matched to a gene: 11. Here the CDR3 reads CSASRSRQGLSYEQYF. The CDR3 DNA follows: TGCAGTGCTAGCCGCTCTCGACAGGGTCTCTCCTACGAGCAGTACTTC.

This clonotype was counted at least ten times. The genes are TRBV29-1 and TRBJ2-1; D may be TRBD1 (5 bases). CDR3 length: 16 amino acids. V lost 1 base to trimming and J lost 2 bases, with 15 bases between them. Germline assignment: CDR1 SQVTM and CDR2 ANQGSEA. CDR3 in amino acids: CSVEADVQDTYNEQFF. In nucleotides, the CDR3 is TGCAGCGTTGAAGCGGACGTACAGGACACCTACAATGAGCAGTTCTTC.

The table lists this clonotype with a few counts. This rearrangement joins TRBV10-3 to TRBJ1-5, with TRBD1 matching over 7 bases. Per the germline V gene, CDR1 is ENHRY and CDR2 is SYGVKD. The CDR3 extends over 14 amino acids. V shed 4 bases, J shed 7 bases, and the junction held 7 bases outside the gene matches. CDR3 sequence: CAISASDRDQPQHF. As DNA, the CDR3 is TGTGCCATCAGTGCATCCGACAGGGACCAGCCCCAGCATTTT.

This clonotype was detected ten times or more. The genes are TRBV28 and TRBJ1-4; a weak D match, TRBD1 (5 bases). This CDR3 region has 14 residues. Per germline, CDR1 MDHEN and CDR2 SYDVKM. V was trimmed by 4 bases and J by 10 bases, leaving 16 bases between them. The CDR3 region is CASSSGAGLGKLFF. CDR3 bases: TGTGCCAGCAGTTCCGGGGCAGGACTTGGAAAACTGTTTTTT.

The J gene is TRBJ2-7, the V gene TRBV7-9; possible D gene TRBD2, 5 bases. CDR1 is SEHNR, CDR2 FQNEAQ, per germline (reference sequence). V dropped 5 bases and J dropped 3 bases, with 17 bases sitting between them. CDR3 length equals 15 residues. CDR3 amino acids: CASSPPLAPDYEQYF. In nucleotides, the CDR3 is TGTGCCAGCAGCCCGCCTTTAGCGCCTGACTACGAGCAGTACTTC.

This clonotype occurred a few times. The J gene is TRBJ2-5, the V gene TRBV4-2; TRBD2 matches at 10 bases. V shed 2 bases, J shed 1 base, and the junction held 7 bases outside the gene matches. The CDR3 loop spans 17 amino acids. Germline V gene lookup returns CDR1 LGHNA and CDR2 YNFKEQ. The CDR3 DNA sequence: TGTGCCAGCAGCCAATCACGGACTAGCGGAATCCAAGAGACCCAGTACTTC. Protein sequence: CASSQSRTSGIQETQYF.

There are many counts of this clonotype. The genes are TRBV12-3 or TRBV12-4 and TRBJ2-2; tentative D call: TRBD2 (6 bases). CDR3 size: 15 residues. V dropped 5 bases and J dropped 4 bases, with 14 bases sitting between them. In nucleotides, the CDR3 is TGTGCCAGCAGTCCTTGGGACTTATCCACCGGGGAGCTGTTTTTT. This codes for CASSPWDLSTGELFF.

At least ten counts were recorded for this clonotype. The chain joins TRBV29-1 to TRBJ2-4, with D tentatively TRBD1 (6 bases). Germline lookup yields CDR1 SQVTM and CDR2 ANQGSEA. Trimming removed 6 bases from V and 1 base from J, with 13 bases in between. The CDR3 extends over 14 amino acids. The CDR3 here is CSVITGPAKNIQYF. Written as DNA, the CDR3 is TGCAGCGTAATAACAGGGCCGGCCAAAAACATTCAGTACTTC.

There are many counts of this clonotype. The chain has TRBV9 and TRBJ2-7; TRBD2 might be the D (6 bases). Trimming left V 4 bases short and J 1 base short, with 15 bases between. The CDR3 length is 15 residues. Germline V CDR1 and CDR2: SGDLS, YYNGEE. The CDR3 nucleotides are TGTGCCAGCAGCCCCCTAGGGACTCGTTCCTACGAGCAGTACTTC. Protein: CASSPLGTRSYEQYF.

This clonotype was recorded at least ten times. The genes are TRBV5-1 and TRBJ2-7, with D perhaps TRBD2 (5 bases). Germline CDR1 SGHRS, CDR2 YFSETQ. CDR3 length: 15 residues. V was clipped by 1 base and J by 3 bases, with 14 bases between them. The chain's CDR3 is CASSLRAERYYEQYF. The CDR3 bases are TGCGCCAGCAGCTTGAGAGCGGAAAGGTACTACGAGCAGTACTTC.

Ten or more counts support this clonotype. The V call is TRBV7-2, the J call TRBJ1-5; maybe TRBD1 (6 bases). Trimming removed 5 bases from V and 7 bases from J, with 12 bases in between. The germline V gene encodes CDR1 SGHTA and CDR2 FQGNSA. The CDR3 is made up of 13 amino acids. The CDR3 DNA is TGTGCCAGCAGCCGCGACAGGTACCAGCCCCAGCATTTT. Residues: CASSRDRYQPQHF.